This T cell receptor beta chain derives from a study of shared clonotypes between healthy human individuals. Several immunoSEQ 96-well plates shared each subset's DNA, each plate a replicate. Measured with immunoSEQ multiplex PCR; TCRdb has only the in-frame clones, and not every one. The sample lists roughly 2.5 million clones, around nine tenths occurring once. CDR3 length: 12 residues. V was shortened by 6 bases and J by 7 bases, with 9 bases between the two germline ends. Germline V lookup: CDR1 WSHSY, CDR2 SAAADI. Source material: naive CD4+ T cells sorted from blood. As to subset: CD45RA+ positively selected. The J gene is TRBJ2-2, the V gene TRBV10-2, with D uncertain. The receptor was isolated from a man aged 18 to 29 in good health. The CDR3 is CASRIPLGELFF. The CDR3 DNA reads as TGCGCCAGCAGAATTCCCCTCGGGGAGCTGTTTTTT.